This TCR beta chain was retrieved from a study of monozygotic twins with inflammatory bowel disease. The CDR3 loop spans 17 amino acids. The germline CDR1 and CDR2 sequences are SNHLY and FYNNEI. TCRdb re-called the 5' RACE reads; one entry per CDR3 protein, DNA not given. The table lists roughly 300,000 distinct CDR3 sequences. The sequenced sample consisted of blood. This chain joins TRBV2 and TRBJ2-2. The source is a human donor with ulcerative colitis or Crohn's disease, or a healthy co-twin of an affected twin (not recorded which). CDR3 residues: CASSEAGKRIYTGEPFF.